Listed below are T cell receptor beta chains from one sample, sequenced in a study of CD8 T cells in ankylosing spondylitis. Using its own MiXCR run on the 5' RACE reads, TCRdb lists one record per CDR3 protein. The sample records under 120,000 distinct CDR3 sequences, under 30% being singletons. Sequenced input: synovial fluid, either unsorted or a sorted T cell fraction (not recorded which). These receptors were taken from a male donor with ankylosing spondylitis. CDR3s include the opening cysteine and the closing phenylalanine or tryptophan. Fields, in order: clone size, D gene, V gene, J gene, CDR3 DNA, CDR3 protein. A D gene is named only where the DNA matches it firmly. The size field is filled for only some rows; it gives once, few, many or a size class.

abundance: .
d_gene: .
v_gene: TRBV11-3
j_gene: TRBJ2-2
CDR3nt: TGTGCCAGCAGCTCAACCAGGGGCGATGGCGGGGAGCTGTTTTTT
CDR3aa: CASSSTRGDGGELFF

abundance: few
d_gene: .
v_gene: TRBV6-1
j_gene: TRBJ1-1
CDR3nt: TGTGCCAGCACCTTTGACGGTCCCACTGAAGCTTTCTTT
CDR3aa: CASTFDGPTEAFF

abundance: few
d_gene: .
v_gene: TRBV10-3
j_gene: TRBJ1-5
CDR3nt: TGTGCCATCAGACAGGGTAGTAGTAATCAGCCCCAGCATTTT
CDR3aa: CAIRQGSSNQPQHF

abundance: once
d_gene: .
v_gene: TRBV5-1
j_gene: TRBJ2-3
CDR3nt: TGCGCCAGCAGCTTGGACCTACCGAGCACAGATACGCAGTATTTT
CDR3aa: CASSLDLPSTDTQYF

abundance: medium-sized
d_gene: .
v_gene: TRBV5-1
j_gene: TRBJ2-7
CDR3nt: TGCGCCAGCAGCTTAAAGGGCGACTCTACCTACGAGCAGTACTTC
CDR3aa: CASSLKGDSTYEQYF

abundance: few
d_gene: TRBD2
v_gene: TRBV7-8
j_gene: TRBJ2-1
CDR3nt: TGTGCCAGCAGCCCCCCGGGACTACTAAAGAATGAGCAGTTCTTC
CDR3aa: CASSPPGLLKNEQFF

abundance: few
d_gene: .
v_gene: TRBV30
j_gene: TRBJ1-6
CDR3nt: TGTGCCTGGAGTGTTGAGGCAGGTACACCCCTCCACTTT
CDR3aa: CAWSVEAGTPLHF

abundance: .
d_gene: TRBD2
v_gene: TRBV7-9
j_gene: TRBJ2-4
CDR3nt: TGTGCCAGCAGCTCGACTAGCGGGAAGGAAATTCAGTACTTC
CDR3aa: CASSSTSGKEIQYF

abundance: few
d_gene: TRBD2
v_gene: TRBV30
j_gene: TRBJ2-1
CDR3nt: TGTGCCTGGAGACTAGCGGGGGGGAACAATGAGCAGTTCTTC
CDR3aa: CAWRLAGGNNEQFF

abundance: many
d_gene: TRBD2
v_gene: TRBV30
j_gene: TRBJ2-2
CDR3nt: TGTGCCTGGAGTACTGGGACTAAAGGGGCCGGGGAGCTGTTTTTT
CDR3aa: CAWSTGTKGAGELFF

abundance: .
d_gene: .
v_gene: TRBV14
j_gene: TRBJ1-4
CDR3nt: TGTGCCAGCAGTTTTCTTCAGGGTCCTGGAGAAAAACTGTTTTTT
CDR3aa: CASSFLQGPGEKLFF

abundance: once
d_gene: .
v_gene: TRBV20-1
j_gene: TRBJ1-5
CDR3nt: TGCAGTGCTAGAGAGACAGGTCCTAGCAATCAGCCCCAGCATTTT
CDR3aa: CSARETGPSNQPQHF

abundance: .
d_gene: TRBD1
v_gene: TRBV12-3/TRBV12-4
j_gene: TRBJ1-3
CDR3nt: TGTGCCAACGACAGGGAGAACGGAAACACCATATATTTT
CDR3aa: CANDRENGNTIYF

abundance: few
d_gene: .
v_gene: TRBV2
j_gene: TRBJ2-3
CDR3nt: TGTGCCAGCTCCTCGCGACTATGGGATACGCAGTATTTT
CDR3aa: CASSSRLWDTQYF

abundance: .
d_gene: .
v_gene: TRBV15
j_gene: TRBJ2-1
CDR3nt: TGTGCCACCAGCTCAGATAAGGGTAGCATCAATGAGCAGTTCTTC
CDR3aa: CATSSDKGSINEQFF

abundance: many
d_gene: .
v_gene: TRBV5-1
j_gene: TRBJ2-7
CDR3nt: TGCGCCAGCAGCCCCCTACAGGCCTCCTACGAGCAGTACTTC
CDR3aa: CASSPLQASYEQYF

abundance: few
d_gene: .
v_gene: TRBV10-2
j_gene: TRBJ2-2
CDR3nt: TGCGCCAGCAGACAAACAGGGTTCGCCGGGGAGCTGTTTTTT
CDR3aa: CASRQTGFAGELFF

abundance: .
d_gene: TRBD1
v_gene: TRBV5-1
j_gene: TRBJ2-2
CDR3nt: TGCGCCAGCAGCTATATGACAGGGAAGGGCACCGGGGAGCTGTTTTTT
CDR3aa: CASSYMTGKGTGELFF

abundance: many
d_gene: TRBD1
v_gene: TRBV24-1
j_gene: TRBJ2-3
CDR3nt: TGTGCCACCAGTGATTTTGGGGACAGGGGGCGAAATACGCAGTATTTT
CDR3aa: CATSDFGDRGRNTQYF

abundance: many
d_gene: .
v_gene: TRBV7-2
j_gene: TRBJ2-1
CDR3nt: TGTGCCAGCAGCCGAACGTTGGATGAGCAGTTCTTC
CDR3aa: CASSRTLDEQFF

abundance: .
d_gene: .
v_gene: TRBV20-1
j_gene: TRBJ1-6
CDR3nt: TGCAGTGCCGGGACACCGAGCTCCTATAATTCACCCCTCCACTTT
CDR3aa: CSAGTPSSYNSPLHF

abundance: few
d_gene: .
v_gene: TRBV7-2
j_gene: TRBJ2-1
CDR3nt: TGTGCCAGCAGCTCGGTTCGGGGGAGGAGAGATGAGCAGTTCTTC
CDR3aa: CASSSVRGRRDEQFF

abundance: .
d_gene: TRBD1
v_gene: TRBV10-2
j_gene: TRBJ2-7
CDR3nt: TGCGCCAGCATCACTCGAGGACAGGGGGACTACGAGCAGTACTTC
CDR3aa: CASITRGQGDYEQYF

abundance: .
d_gene: .
v_gene: TRBV7-9
j_gene: TRBJ1-2
CDR3nt: TGTGCCAGCAGCTCCCGGGAGGGGCCGAATCCTAACTATGGCTACACCTTC
CDR3aa: CASSSREGPNPNYGYTF

abundance: many
d_gene: .
v_gene: TRBV19
j_gene: TRBJ2-1
CDR3nt: TGTGCCAGTAGTATTGATCTAAACAATGAGCAGTTCTTC
CDR3aa: CASSIDLNNEQFF

abundance: few
d_gene: TRBD1
v_gene: TRBV7-8
j_gene: TRBJ1-1
CDR3nt: TGTGCCAGCAGCTTACCAACAGGGGGCTTCACTGAAGCTTTCTTT
CDR3aa: CASSLPTGGFTEAFF

abundance: few
d_gene: TRBD2
v_gene: TRBV7-6
j_gene: TRBJ2-1
CDR3nt: TGTGCCAGCAGCTTAGCTAGCGGGAGGTACAATGAGCAGTTCTTC
CDR3aa: CASSLASGRYNEQFF

abundance: .
d_gene: .
v_gene: TRBV5-1
j_gene: TRBJ2-3
CDR3nt: TGCGCCAGCAGCTCTGGAGGTGCAGATACGCAGTATTTT
CDR3aa: CASSSGGADTQYF

abundance: .
d_gene: .
v_gene: TRBV15
j_gene: TRBJ2-1
CDR3nt: TGTGCCACCAGCAGAGGTAGATTTAATGAGCAGTTCTTC
CDR3aa: CATSRGRFNEQFF

abundance: .
d_gene: .
v_gene: TRBV3-1
j_gene: TRBJ2-2
CDR3nt: TGTGCCAGCAGCCAAGGGAGCGGGGAGCTGTTTTTT
CDR3aa: CASSQGSGELFF

abundance: .
d_gene: .
v_gene: TRBV6-1
j_gene: TRBJ1-6
CDR3nt: TGTGCCAGCAAGCAGGGTCGAGGGGGCTATAATTCACCCCTCCACTTT
CDR3aa: CASKQGRGGYNSPLHF